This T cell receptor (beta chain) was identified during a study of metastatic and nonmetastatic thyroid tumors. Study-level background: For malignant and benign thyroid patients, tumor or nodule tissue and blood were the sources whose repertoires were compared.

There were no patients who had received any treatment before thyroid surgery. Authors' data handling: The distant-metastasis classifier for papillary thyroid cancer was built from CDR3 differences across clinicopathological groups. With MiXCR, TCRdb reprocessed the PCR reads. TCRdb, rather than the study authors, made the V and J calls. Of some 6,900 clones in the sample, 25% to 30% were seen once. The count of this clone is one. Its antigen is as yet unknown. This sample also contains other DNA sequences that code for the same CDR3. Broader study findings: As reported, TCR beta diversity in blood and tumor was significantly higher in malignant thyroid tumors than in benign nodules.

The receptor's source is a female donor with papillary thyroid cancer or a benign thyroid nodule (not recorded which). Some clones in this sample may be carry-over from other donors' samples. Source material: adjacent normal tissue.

CDR3: CSANWEMGPAYEQYF. For the CDR3, the DNA is TGCAGTGCTAACTGGGAGATGGGGCCCGCCTACGAGCAGTACTTC. The J gene is TRBJ2-7, the V gene TRBV20-1; D may match TRBD1 or TRBD2 (5 bases each). This CDR3 has 15 residues. The germline V and J ends were trimmed by 4 bases and 2 bases, with 18 bases remaining between them. Germline CDR1 is DFQATT and CDR2 is SNEGSKA (reference sequence).